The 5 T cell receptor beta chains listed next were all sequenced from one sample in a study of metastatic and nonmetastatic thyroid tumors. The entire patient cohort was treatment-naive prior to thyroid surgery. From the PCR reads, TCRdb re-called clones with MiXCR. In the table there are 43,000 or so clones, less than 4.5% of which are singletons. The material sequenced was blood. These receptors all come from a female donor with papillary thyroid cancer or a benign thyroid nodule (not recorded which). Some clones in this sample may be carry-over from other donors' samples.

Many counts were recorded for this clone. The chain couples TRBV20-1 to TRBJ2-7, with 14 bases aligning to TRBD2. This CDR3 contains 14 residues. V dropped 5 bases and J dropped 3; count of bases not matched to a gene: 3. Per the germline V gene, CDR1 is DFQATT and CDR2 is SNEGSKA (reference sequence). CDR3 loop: CSADGTSGSYEQYF. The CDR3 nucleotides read TGCAGTGCTGATGGGACTAGCGGGAGCTACGAGCAGTACTTC.

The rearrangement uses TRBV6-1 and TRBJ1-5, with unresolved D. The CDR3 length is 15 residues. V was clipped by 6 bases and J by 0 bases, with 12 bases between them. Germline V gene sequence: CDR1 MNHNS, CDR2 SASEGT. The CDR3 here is CASRNTGYSNQPQHF. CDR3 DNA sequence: TGTGCCAGCAGGAACACGGGGTATAGCAATCAGCCCCAGCATTTT.

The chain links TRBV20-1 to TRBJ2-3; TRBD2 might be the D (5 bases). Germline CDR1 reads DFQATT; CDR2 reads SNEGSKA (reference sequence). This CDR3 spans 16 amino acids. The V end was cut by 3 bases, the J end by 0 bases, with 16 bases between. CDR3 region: CSASELSGASTDTQYF. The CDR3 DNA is TGCAGTGCTAGCGAATTGAGCGGAGCTAGCACAGATACGCAGTATTTT.

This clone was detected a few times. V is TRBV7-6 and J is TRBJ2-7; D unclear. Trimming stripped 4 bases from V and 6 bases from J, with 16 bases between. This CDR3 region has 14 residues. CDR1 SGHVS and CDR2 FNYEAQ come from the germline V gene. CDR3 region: CASSSLSDAAEQYF. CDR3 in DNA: TGTGCCAGCAGCTCCTTGTCTGATGCGGCCGAGCAGTACTTC.

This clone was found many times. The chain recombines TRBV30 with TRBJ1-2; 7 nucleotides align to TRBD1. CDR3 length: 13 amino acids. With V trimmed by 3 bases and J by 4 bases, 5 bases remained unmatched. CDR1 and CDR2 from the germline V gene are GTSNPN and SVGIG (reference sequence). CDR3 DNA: TGTGCCTGGAGACCAAGACAGGGCTATGGCTACACCTTC. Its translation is CAWRPRQGYGYTF.